Listed here is a single T cell receptor beta chain. Its cognate antigen is unknown. Excluded were patients having autoimmune disease history or systemic immunosuppression. The method was immunoSEQ multiplex PCR; TCRdb's version includes in-frame clones alone and lacks a portion of them. Here the sample spans 65,000 to 95,000 clones, less than 85% being singletons. These data come from a study of OX40 agonist ivuxolimab in advanced cancers. General study results and limits: Also present in some nonresponders was a low level of normalized T-cell clonal expansion. Doses of 0.1 to 3.0 mg/kg were accompanied by clonal expansion of CD4+ and CD8+ blood T cells by week 6.

Source: CD4+ or CD8+ T cells sorted from blood, taken in a trial of the OX40 agonist ivuxolimab. The TCR originated in an adult with an advanced solid tumor such as melanoma, head and neck, liver or kidney cancer.

In nucleotides, the CDR3 is TGTGCCAGCGTGACTAGCGGGCTCGAGCAGTACTTC. Translating it yields CASVTSGLEQYF. The chain joins TRBV28 to TRBJ2-7; 10 bases line up with TRBD2. The ends lost 8 bases at V and 6 bases at J; junction bases unmatched: 4. Germline-derived CDR1 and CDR2 are MDHEN and SYDVKM. The CDR3 has 12 amino acids. Looking up the rest from reference TRBV28 and TRBJ2-7 gives the full variable domain: DVKVTQSSRYLVKRTGEKVFLECVQDMDHENMFWYRQDPGLGLRLIYFSYDVKMKEKGDIPEGYSVSREKKERFSLILESASTNQTSMYLCASVTSGLEQYFGPGTRLTVT.